A selection of T cell receptor beta chains follows, all from one sample in a study of shared clonotypes between healthy human individuals. The data were produced by immunoSEQ multiplex PCR, yet TCRdb's version contains in-frame clones alone and is incomplete. The sample holds 1.5 million to 1.9 million clones; around 98% are singletons and the top ten take about 0.45%. The sequenced sample consisted of naive CD4+ T cells sorted from blood. These receptors were obtained from a man between 25 and 39 years old in good health. Each CDR3 is given with its conserved first and last residue. A D gene is named only where the DNA matches it firmly. Clone size appears in some rows only: once, few, many, or a class for an expanded clone.

D gene: TRBD2
clone size: .
V gene: TRBV4-2
J gene: TRBJ2-1
CDR3 length: 17
CDR3 DNA: TGTGCCAGCAGCCAAGATCGGGCTAGCGGGAGAGGGGGCTTGCAGTTCTTC
CDR3 protein: CASSQDRASGRGGLQFF

D gene: TRBD1
clone size: .
V gene: TRBV25-1
J gene: TRBJ1-2
CDR3 length: 15
CDR3 DNA: TGTGCCAGCTGTCCTCCGGGACAGGGGTCCTATGGCTACACCTTC
CDR3 protein: CASCPPGQGSYGYTF

D gene: TRBD2
clone size: .
V gene: TRBV9
J gene: TRBJ2-7
CDR3 length: 15
CDR3 DNA: TGTGCCAGCAGCGTAGGGACTAGCGGGTACTACGAGCAGTACTTC
CDR3 protein: CASSVGTSGYYEQYF

D gene: .
clone size: once
V gene: TRBV6-5
J gene: TRBJ2-7
CDR3 length: 14
CDR3 DNA: TGTGCCAGCAGCGGCGGGACCAACCCCTACGAGCAGTACTTC
CDR3 protein: CASSGGTNPYEQYF

D gene: TRBD2
clone size: once
V gene: TRBV5-1
J gene: TRBJ2-7
CDR3 length: 19
CDR3 DNA: TGCGCCAGCAGCTTGAGGGCTAGCGGGAGGGCCGTGGAATCCTACGAGCAGTACTTC
CDR3 protein: CASSLRASGRAVESYEQYF

D gene: .
clone size: .
V gene: TRBV7-8
J gene: TRBJ1-1
CDR3 length: 14
CDR3 DNA: TGTGCCAGCAGAATAGGTGAGGGGGGGACTGAAGCTTTCTTT
CDR3 protein: CASRIGEGGTEAFF

D gene: .
clone size: .
V gene: TRBV19
J gene: TRBJ2-1
CDR3 length: 16
CDR3 DNA: TGTGCCAGTAGTAAAGGAGGGCCGGGCTCCTACAATGAGCAGTTCTTC
CDR3 protein: CASSKGGPGSYNEQFF

D gene: .
clone size: once
V gene: TRBV11-2
J gene: TRBJ1-2
CDR3 length: 13
CDR3 DNA: TGTGCCAGCAGCCCGACAGATAACTATGGCTACACCTTC
CDR3 protein: CASSPTDNYGYTF

D gene: .
clone size: .
V gene: TRBV5-4
J gene: TRBJ2-1
CDR3 length: 12
CDR3 DNA: TGTGCCAGCAGCTTGGTCCGACTTGAGCAGTTCTTC
CDR3 protein: CASSLVRLEQFF

D gene: TRBD2
clone size: .
V gene: TRBV11-1
J gene: TRBJ2-1
CDR3 length: 16
CDR3 DNA: TGTGCCAGCAGCTTACTAGCGGGACAAAGACACAATGAGCAGTTCTTC
CDR3 protein: CASSLLAGQRHNEQFF

D gene: TRBD1
clone size: .
V gene: TRBV27
J gene: TRBJ1-4
CDR3 length: 16
CDR3 DNA: TGTGCCAGCAGTTTGGCAGGGGGCGGGTCTAATGAAAAACTGTTTTTT
CDR3 protein: CASSLAGGGSNEKLFF

D gene: .
clone size: .
V gene: TRBV6-1
J gene: TRBJ1-1
CDR3 length: 15
CDR3 DNA: TGTGCCAGCAGTCCGGCCACCGGGGGTGGCACTGAAGCTTTCTTT
CDR3 protein: CASSPATGGGTEAFF

D gene: TRBD2
clone size: .
V gene: TRBV4-1
J gene: TRBJ2-3
CDR3 length: 17
CDR3 DNA: TGCGCCAGCAGCCAATTAAGTAGCGGGAGGGCCACAGATACGCAGTATTTT
CDR3 protein: CASSQLSSGRATDTQYF

D gene: .
clone size: .
V gene: TRBV30
J gene: TRBJ2-7
CDR3 length: 13
CDR3 DNA: TGTGCCTGGAGCCTGGGGCAGACTTACGAGCAGTACTTC
CDR3 protein: CAWSLGQTYEQYF

D gene: .
clone size: .
V gene: TRBV5-6
J gene: TRBJ2-7
CDR3 length: 15
CDR3 DNA: TGTGCCAGCAGCTTGGGGTGGGGGAACTCTTACGAGCAGTACTTC
CDR3 protein: CASSLGWGNSYEQYF

D gene: .
clone size: .
V gene: TRBV5-1
J gene: TRBJ1-5
CDR3 length: 16
CDR3 DNA: TGCGCAACCCCGGCGAGGGATCAAAAGGGATATCAGCCCCAGCATTTT
CDR3 protein: CATPARDQKGYQPQHF

D gene: TRBD1
clone size: .
V gene: TRBV11-2
J gene: TRBJ2-7
CDR3 length: 15
CDR3 DNA: TGTGCCAGCAGCTTAAGGACAGGGGGGCGTTTAGAGCAGTACTTC
CDR3 protein: CASSLRTGGRLEQYF

D gene: .
clone size: .
V gene: TRBV11-1
J gene: TRBJ2-3
CDR3 length: 14
CDR3 DNA: TGTGCCAGCAGCACAACTAGTATCCCAGATACGCAGTATTTT
CDR3 protein: CASSTTSIPDTQYF

D gene: TRBD2
clone size: once
V gene: TRBV29-1
J gene: TRBJ2-1
CDR3 length: 13
CDR3 DNA: TGCAGCGGCCAGGGACTAGCTGTGGATGAGCAGTTCTTC
CDR3 protein: CSGQGLAVDEQFF

D gene: .
clone size: .
V gene: TRBV5-6
J gene: TRBJ2-7
CDR3 length: 14
CDR3 DNA: TGTGCCAGCAGCTTTATAACAGGTTGGACCGAGCAGTACTTC
CDR3 protein: CASSFITGWTEQYF

D gene: TRBD2
clone size: .
V gene: TRBV10-3
J gene: TRBJ2-7
CDR3 length: 16
CDR3 DNA: TGTGCCATCAGTGCGACCGTAGCGGGAAAGTCCCACGAGCAGTACTTC
CDR3 protein: CAISATVAGKSHEQYF

D gene: .
clone size: .
V gene: TRBV7-2
J gene: TRBJ2-1
CDR3 length: 14
CDR3 DNA: TGTGCCAGCAGTTTTTTAGGTCCCTCCAATGAGCAGTTCTTC
CDR3 protein: CASSFLGPSNEQFF

D gene: TRBD2
clone size: .
V gene: TRBV18
J gene: TRBJ2-1
CDR3 length: 16
CDR3 DNA: TGTGCCAGCTCACCACGTCGGCGGGAGGCGTACAATGAGCAGTTCTTC
CDR3 protein: CASSPRRREAYNEQFF

D gene: TRBD2
clone size: .
V gene: TRBV6-1
J gene: TRBJ2-3
CDR3 length: 15
CDR3 DNA: TGTGCCAGCAGTCCACTAGCGGGAGGGCCCGATACGCAGTATTTT
CDR3 protein: CASSPLAGGPDTQYF

D gene: .
clone size: .
V gene: TRBV5-5
J gene: TRBJ2-7
CDR3 length: 12
CDR3 DNA: TGTGCCAGCAGCTTAGGGATCTACGAGCAGTACTTC
CDR3 protein: CASSLGIYEQYF

D gene: .
clone size: .
V gene: TRBV28
J gene: TRBJ1-5
CDR3 length: 16
CDR3 DNA: TGTGCCAGCAGTTTCTTGGCAGGGGATCGTTGGCAGCCCCAGCATTTT
CDR3 protein: CASSFLAGDRWQPQHF

D gene: .
clone size: .
V gene: TRBV6-5
J gene: TRBJ1-5
CDR3 length: 13
CDR3 DNA: TGTGCCAGCAGGACGGATAGCAATCAGCCCCAGCATTTT
CDR3 protein: CASRTDSNQPQHF

D gene: TRBD1
clone size: .
V gene: TRBV5-1
J gene: TRBJ2-1
CDR3 length: 17
CDR3 DNA: TGCGCCAGCAGCTTTGGCCGCGAACAGGGGGCCAGGGGTGAGCAGTTCTTC
CDR3 protein: CASSFGREQGARGEQFF

D gene: TRBD2
clone size: .
V gene: TRBV7-6
J gene: TRBJ2-5
CDR3 length: 17
CDR3 DNA: TGTGCCAGCAGCTTAGCCGAGACTAGCGGGTACCAAGAGACCCAGTACTTC
CDR3 protein: CASSLAETSGYQETQYF

D gene: TRBD1
clone size: .
V gene: TRBV5-1
J gene: TRBJ2-7
CDR3 length: 14
CDR3 DNA: TGCGCCAGCAGCTTGGCACAGGGGGCCGACGAGCAGTACTTC
CDR3 protein: CASSLAQGADEQYF

D gene: .
clone size: once
V gene: TRBV5-1
J gene: TRBJ2-5
CDR3 length: 13
CDR3 DNA: TGCGCCAGCAGCCCATGGGGCAGAGAGACCCAGTACTTC
CDR3 protein: CASSPWGRETQYF

D gene: .
clone size: .
V gene: TRBV4-1
J gene: TRBJ2-3
CDR3 length: 18
CDR3 DNA: TGCGCCAGCAGCCAACGTTCGAGAGCGGCGTTAAGCACAGATACGCAGTATTTT
CDR3 protein: CASSQRSRAALSTDTQYF

D gene: .
clone size: .
V gene: TRBV6-1
J gene: TRBJ2-1
CDR3 length: 16
CDR3 DNA: TGTGCCAGCAGTGGCATCATGGGGAGCTCCTACAATGAGCAGTTCTTC
CDR3 protein: CASSGIMGSSYNEQFF

D gene: TRBD2
clone size: .
V gene: TRBV11-2
J gene: TRBJ2-4
CDR3 length: 19
CDR3 DNA: TGTGCCAGCAGCTTACCTAGACTAGCGGGGGCGGGAGCCAAAAACATTCAGTACTTC
CDR3 protein: CASSLPRLAGAGAKNIQYF

D gene: .
clone size: .
V gene: TRBV28
J gene: TRBJ2-7
CDR3 length: 16
CDR3 DNA: TGTGCCAGCACCCCCCCAGGGAAATCGGTCGCCTACGAGCAGTACTTC
CDR3 protein: CASTPPGKSVAYEQYF

D gene: .
clone size: .
V gene: TRBV29-1
J gene: TRBJ1-1
CDR3 length: 13
CDR3 DNA: TGCAGCGTTGAAGACGGGGGGTTAACTGAAGCTTTCTTT
CDR3 protein: CSVEDGGLTEAFF

D gene: TRBD1
clone size: .
V gene: TRBV29-1
J gene: TRBJ1-5
CDR3 length: 12
CDR3 DNA: TGCAGCGGGGACAGGTTGGCTCAGCCCCAGCATTTT
CDR3 protein: CSGDRLAQPQHF

D gene: .
clone size: .
V gene: TRBV28
J gene: TRBJ2-1
CDR3 length: 15
CDR3 DNA: TGTGCCAGCAGTTTTGGGCCAAAATATGACAATGAGCAGTTCTTC
CDR3 protein: CASSFGPKYDNEQFF

D gene: TRBD2
clone size: .
V gene: TRBV12-5
J gene: TRBJ2-3
CDR3 length: 17
CDR3 DNA: TGTGCTAGTGGTTTGCACTTAGCGGGAGGGCCTATAGATACGCAGTATTTT
CDR3 protein: CASGLHLAGGPIDTQYF

D gene: TRBD2
clone size: .
V gene: TRBV5-1
J gene: TRBJ2-7
CDR3 length: 15
CDR3 DNA: TGCGCCAGCAGCTTGGGTCTTAGCGGGAGTTACGAGCAGTACTTC
CDR3 protein: CASSLGLSGSYEQYF

D gene: TRBD2
clone size: .
V gene: TRBV5-1
J gene: TRBJ2-1
CDR3 length: 16
CDR3 DNA: TGCGCCAGCAGCTTGACGAATAGCGGGAGCTACAATGAGCAGTTCTTC
CDR3 protein: CASSLTNSGSYNEQFF

D gene: TRBD1
clone size: .
V gene: TRBV28
J gene: TRBJ1-1
CDR3 length: 14
CDR3 DNA: TGTGCCAGCAGTTTCCCGGACAGGGCAACTGAAGCTTTCTTT
CDR3 protein: CASSFPDRATEAFF

D gene: TRBD1
clone size: .
V gene: TRBV5-1
J gene: TRBJ2-5
CDR3 length: 14
CDR3 DNA: TGCGCCAGCAGCTCGACAGGGGCCGGCGAGACCCAGTACTTC
CDR3 protein: CASSSTGAGETQYF

D gene: .
clone size: .
V gene: TRBV27
J gene: TRBJ2-1
CDR3 length: 12
CDR3 DNA: TGTGCCAGCAGTCCAGGGTCTCGGGAGCAGTTCTTC
CDR3 protein: CASSPGSREQFF

D gene: .
clone size: .
V gene: TRBV6-1
J gene: TRBJ2-1
CDR3 length: 17
CDR3 DNA: TGTGCCAGCAGTGAATTCATAGATTACGGCTACTACAATGAGCAGTTCTTC
CDR3 protein: CASSEFIDYGYYNEQFF

D gene: .
clone size: .
V gene: TRBV6-1
J gene: TRBJ1-4
CDR3 length: 13
CDR3 DNA: TGTGCCAGCAAGGTAACTTCCAATGAAAAACTGTTTTTT
CDR3 protein: CASKVTSNEKLFF

D gene: TRBD2
clone size: .
V gene: TRBV9
J gene: TRBJ2-1
CDR3 length: 16
CDR3 DNA: TGTGCCAGCAGCACCCTAGCGGGACCCTCCTACAATGAGCAGTTCTTC
CDR3 protein: CASSTLAGPSYNEQFF

D gene: TRBD2
clone size: .
V gene: TRBV10-2
J gene: TRBJ2-2
CDR3 length: 18
CDR3 DNA: TGCGCCAGCAGTGAGTCCTCTTGGACTAGCGGGAGTCCCGGGGAGCTGTTTTTT
CDR3 protein: CASSESSWTSGSPGELFF

D gene: TRBD2
clone size: .
V gene: TRBV5-4
J gene: TRBJ2-7
CDR3 length: 15
CDR3 DNA: TGTGCCAGCAGTCCCGGGGGTAGCGGGGTCCACGAGCAGTACTTC
CDR3 protein: CASSPGGSGVHEQYF

D gene: .
clone size: once
V gene: TRBV5-6
J gene: TRBJ2-7
CDR3 length: 12
CDR3 DNA: TGTGCCAGCAGCTGGGGCATCTACGAGCAGTACTTC
CDR3 protein: CASSWGIYEQYF

D gene: TRBD1
clone size: .
V gene: TRBV28
J gene: TRBJ2-7
CDR3 length: 13
CDR3 DNA: TGTGCCACTCAACTAAGGGACAGGTACGAGCAGTACTTC
CDR3 protein: CATQLRDRYEQYF

D gene: .
clone size: .
V gene: TRBV5-4
J gene: TRBJ2-1
CDR3 length: 15
CDR3 DNA: TGTGCCAGCGCCCCAGGGAGCGGCCGGGCAGGAGAGCAGTTCTTC
CDR3 protein: CASAPGSGRAGEQFF

D gene: .
clone size: .
V gene: TRBV6-5
J gene: TRBJ1-2
CDR3 length: 16
CDR3 DNA: TGTGCCAGCAGTTACTCGAGTCTTACAGACAACTATGGCTACACCTTC
CDR3 protein: CASSYSSLTDNYGYTF